This T cell receptor beta chain was documented in a study of shared clonotypes between healthy human individuals. About the research overall: The study enrolled two women and a few men aged 18 to 49.

This clone was picked up one time. Its antigen is currently unknown. Germline V gene data show CDR1 as MDHEN and CDR2 as SYDVKM. V shed 5 bases and J shed 3 bases, with 14 bases lying between them. CDR3 length equals 15 residues. Both subsets, CD45RA+ naive and CD45RA-negative memory, were split from the CD4+ cells. The repertoire was sequenced with immunoSEQ multiplex PCR; TCRdb's copy has only in-frame clones and lacks some. The sample carries about 2 million clones, around 95% recorded once. Study-level results: In the sorted subsets, rarefaction showed sequencing was incomplete despite large depth.

The TCR comes from a man aged 18 to 29 in good health. Sequenced: naive CD4+ T cells sorted from blood. Subset defined: CD45RA+ positively selected. The V call is TRBV28, the J call TRBJ1-3; a weak D match, TRBD1 (5 bases). The CDR3 DNA follows: TGTGCCAGCAGTCCGGGACGGGGAGTTGGAAACACCATATATTTT. Amino acid sequence: CASSPGRGVGNTIYF.